This T cell receptor beta chain was observed in a study of T cell repertoires in cytomegalovirus infection. About the study: Selected CMV epitopes included recently identified HLA-C-restricted ones as well as well-studied HLA-B-restricted ones. A matching HLA type, together with CMV infection, was signaled by public TCR beta signatures. Points from the study as a whole: It was HLA-C-restricted CMV-specific TCR beta clonotypes that dominated the response ex vivo. Pooled public TCR beta family frequency picked out CMV carriers with the relevant HLA.

This clonotype was detected only a few times. Its antigen is still unknown. One entry per CDR3 protein results from TCRdb running MiXCR on the reads. The top ten clones hold 18% of a sample with about 740,000 distinct CDR3 sequences, 30% to 40% of them seen once. This sample comprised cultured PBMCs, obtained from culture after CMV antigen stimulation. This sequence originates from a human donor in good health (CMV status not recorded). Some clones in this sample may be carry-over from other donors' samples.

The chain's CDR3 is CASGRPGKIDRVGGNTIYF. The CDR3 DNA follows: TGTGCTAGTGGTCGCCCCGGGAAAATCGACAGGGTTGGTGGAAACACCATATATTTT. The V and J genes are TRBV12-5 and TRBJ1-3; 7 bases line up with TRBD1. V was pared by 5 bases and J by 3 bases, with 19 bases of the junction left unmatched. In germline, CDR1 is LGHNT, CDR2 FRNRAP. This CDR3 is 19 amino acids long.